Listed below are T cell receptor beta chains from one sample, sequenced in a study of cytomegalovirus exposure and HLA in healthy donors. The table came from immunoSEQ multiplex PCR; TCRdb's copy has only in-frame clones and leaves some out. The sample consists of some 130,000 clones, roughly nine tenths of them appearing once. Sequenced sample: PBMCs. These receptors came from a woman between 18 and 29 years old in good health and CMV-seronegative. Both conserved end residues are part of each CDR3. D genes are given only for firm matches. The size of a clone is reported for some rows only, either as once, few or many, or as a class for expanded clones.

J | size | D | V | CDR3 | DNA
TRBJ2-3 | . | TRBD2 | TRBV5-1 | CASKWRGYSSTDTQYF | TGCGCCAGCAAATGGCGGGGGTATTCTAGCACAGATACGCAGTATTTT
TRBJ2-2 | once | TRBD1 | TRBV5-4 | CASSTPDRVGPDTGELFF | TGTGCCAGCAGCACACCCGACAGGGTAGGGCCGGACACCGGGGAGCTGTTTTTT
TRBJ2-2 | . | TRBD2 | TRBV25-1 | CASSRPGRGGPNTGELFF | TGTGCCAGCAGCCGGCCCGGTCGGGGGGGGCCGAACACCGGGGAGCTGTTTTTT
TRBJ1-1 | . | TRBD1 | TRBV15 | CATSRGPGTVLEAFF | TGTGCCACCAGCAGAGGCCCCGGGACAGTACTAGAAGCTTTCTTT
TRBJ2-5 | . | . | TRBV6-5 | CASSYGRRGQRETQYF | TGTGCCAGCAGTTATGGGCGTCGTGGACAGCGGGAGACCCAGTACTTC
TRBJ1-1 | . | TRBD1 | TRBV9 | CASGSTGADTEAFF | TGTGCCAGCGGATCCACAGGGGCGGACACTGAAGCTTTCTTT
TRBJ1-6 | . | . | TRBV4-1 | CASSQEMGGNSPLHF | TGCGCCAGCAGCCAAGAGATGGGCGGGAATTCACCCCTCCACTTT
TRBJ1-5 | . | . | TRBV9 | CASSVRGESQPQHF | TGTGCCAGCAGCGTACGCGGTGAAAGTCAGCCCCAGCATTTT
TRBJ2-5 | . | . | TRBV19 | CASSNGYQETQYF | TGTGCCAGTAGTAACGGGTACCAAGAGACCCAGTACTTC
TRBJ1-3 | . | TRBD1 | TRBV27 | CASSPRNVGQGNTIYF | TGTGCCAGCAGTCCCAGAAATGTAGGACAGGGCAACACCATATATTTT
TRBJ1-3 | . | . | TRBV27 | CASSLGAPSDRSSGNTIYF | TGTGCCAGCAGTTTAGGGGCCCCTTCTGACAGATCGTCCGGAAACACCATATATTTT
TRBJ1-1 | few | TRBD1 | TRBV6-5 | CASSYGDRNTEAFF | TGTGCCAGCAGTTACGGGGACAGGAACACTGAAGCTTTCTTT
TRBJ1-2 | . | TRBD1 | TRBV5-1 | CASSFMTQGARDGYTF | TGCGCCAGCAGCTTTATGACCCAGGGGGCGCGGGATGGCTACACCTTC
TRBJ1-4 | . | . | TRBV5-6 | CASSSDTGPINEKLFF | TGTGCCAGCAGCTCCGATACAGGCCCCATTAATGAAAAACTGTTTTTT
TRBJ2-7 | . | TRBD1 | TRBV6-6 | CATTRDRGTTYEQYF | TGTGCCACCACTAGGGACAGGGGGACCACCTACGAGCAGTACTTC
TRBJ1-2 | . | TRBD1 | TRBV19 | CASSIALGQGSGSAGYTF | TGTGCCAGTAGTATAGCGTTGGGACAGGGATCGGGCTCCGCTGGCTACACCTTC
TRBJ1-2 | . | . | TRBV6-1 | CASSENSRYGYTF | TGTGCCAGCAGTGAAAACAGCCGCTATGGCTACACCTTC
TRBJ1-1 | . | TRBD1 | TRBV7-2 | CASSSRDRNTEAFF | TGTGCCAGCAGCAGCCGGGACAGAAACACTGAAGCTTTCTTT
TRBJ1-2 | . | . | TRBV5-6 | CASSHGTSVLNYGYTF | TGTGCCAGCAGCCACGGGACATCCGTACTTAACTATGGCTACACCTTC
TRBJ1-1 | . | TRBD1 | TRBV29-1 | CSGETGANTEAFF | TGCAGCGGTGAGACAGGGGCGAACACTGAAGCTTTCTTT
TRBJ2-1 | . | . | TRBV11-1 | CASSRTDNRGNEQFF | TGTGCCAGCAGCCGAACGGACAACCGTGGAAATGAGCAGTTCTTC
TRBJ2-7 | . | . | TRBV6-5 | CASSYGVEGPAYEQYF | TGTGCCAGCAGTTACGGGGTGGAGGGTCCCGCCTACGAGCAGTACTTC
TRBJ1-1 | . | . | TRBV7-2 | CASSFRPYTEAFF | TGTGCCAGCAGCTTTCGTCCCTACACTGAAGCTTTCTTT
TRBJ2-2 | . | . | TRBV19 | CASREEAGELFF | TGTGCCAGTAGAGAAGAGGCCGGGGAGCTGTTTTTT
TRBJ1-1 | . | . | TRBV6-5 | CASSYGRTANTEAFF | TGTGCCAGCAGTTACGGGAGGACGGCAAACACTGAAGCTTTCTTT
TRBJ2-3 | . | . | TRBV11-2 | CASLRDFTDTQYF | TGTGCCAGCCTTAGGGACTTCACAGATACGCAGTATTTT
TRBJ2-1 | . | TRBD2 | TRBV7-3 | CASSFSAGGPSEQFF | TGTGCCAGCAGCTTCTCAGCGGGGGGGCCTAGTGAGCAGTTCTTC
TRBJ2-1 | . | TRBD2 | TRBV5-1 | CASSWTSGGRIYNEQFF | TGCGCCAGCAGCTGGACTAGCGGGGGCAGGATCTACAATGAGCAGTTCTTC
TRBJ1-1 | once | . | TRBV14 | CASSPLEPMVTEAFF | TGTGCCAGCAGCCCCCTAGAGCCAATGGTTACTGAAGCTTTCTTT
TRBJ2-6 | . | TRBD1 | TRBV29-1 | CSVGWGDRGGGANVLTF | TGCAGCGTTGGTTGGGGGGACAGGGGAGGTGGGGCCAACGTCCTGACTTTC
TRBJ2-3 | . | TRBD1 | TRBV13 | CASSPRGPDTQYF | TGTGCCAGCAGCCCCAGGGGGCCGGATACGCAGTATTTT
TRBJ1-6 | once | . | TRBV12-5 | CASGLTQQGSYNSPLHF | TGTGCTAGTGGTTTGACCCAACAGGGCTCCTATAATTCACCCCTCCACTTT
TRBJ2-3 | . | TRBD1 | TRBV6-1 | CASSRTGTTDTQYF | TGTGCCAGCAGTAGGACAGGGACCACAGATACGCAGTATTTT
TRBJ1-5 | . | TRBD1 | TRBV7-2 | CASSSDRVDQPQHF | TGTGCCAGCAGCTCCGACAGGGTAGATCAGCCCCAGCATTTT
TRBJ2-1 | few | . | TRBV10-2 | CASSLEQFF | TGCGCCAGCAGTCTAGAGCAGTTCTTC
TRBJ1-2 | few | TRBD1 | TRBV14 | CASSPQGNYGYTF | TGTGCCAGCAGCCCACAGGGGAACTATGGCTACACCTTC
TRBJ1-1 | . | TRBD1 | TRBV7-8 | CASSPRTGGRWTEAFF | TGTGCCAGCAGCCCCCGGACAGGGGGGAGGTGGACTGAAGCTTTCTTT
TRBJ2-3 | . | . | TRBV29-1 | CSVELAAGQGIDTQYF | TGCAGCGTTGAGCTCGCGGCTGGGCAGGGGATAGATACGCAGTATTTT
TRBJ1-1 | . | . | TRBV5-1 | CASSSPEGTRNTEAFF | TGCGCCAGCAGCTCCCCGGAGGGCACGAGGAACACTGAAGCTTTCTTT
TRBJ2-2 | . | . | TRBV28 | CASRGLQGPANTGELFF | TGTGCCAGCAGGGGCTTACAAGGTCCCGCGAACACCGGGGAGCTGTTTTTT
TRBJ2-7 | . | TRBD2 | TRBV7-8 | CASGLGLAGGMENF | TGTGCCAGCGGCTTAGGTCTAGCGGGGGGCATGGAGAACTTC
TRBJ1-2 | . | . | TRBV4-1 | CASSQDPTGTNYGYTF | TGCGCCAGCAGCCAAGATCCTACAGGAACCAACTATGGCTACACCTTC
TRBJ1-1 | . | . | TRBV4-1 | CASSHPRGKANTEAFF | TGCGCCAGCAGCCACCCAAGGGGGAAGGCGAACACTGAAGCTTTCTTT
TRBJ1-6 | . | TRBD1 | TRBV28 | CASSPRDRASVRSPLHF | TGTGCCAGCAGTCCGAGAGACAGGGCAAGCGTCAGGTCACCCCTCCACTTT
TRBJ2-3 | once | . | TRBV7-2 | CASSPRQSLATQYF | TGTGCCAGCAGCCCTCGACAGAGTTTGGCTACGCAGTATTTT
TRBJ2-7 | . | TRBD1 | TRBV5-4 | CASSVGGAYEQYF | TGTGCCAGCAGCGTAGGGGGCGCCTACGAGCAGTACTTC
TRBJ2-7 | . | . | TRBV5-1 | CASSLTAVSYEQYF | TGCGCCAGCAGCTTGACCGCAGTCTCCTACGAGCAGTACTTC